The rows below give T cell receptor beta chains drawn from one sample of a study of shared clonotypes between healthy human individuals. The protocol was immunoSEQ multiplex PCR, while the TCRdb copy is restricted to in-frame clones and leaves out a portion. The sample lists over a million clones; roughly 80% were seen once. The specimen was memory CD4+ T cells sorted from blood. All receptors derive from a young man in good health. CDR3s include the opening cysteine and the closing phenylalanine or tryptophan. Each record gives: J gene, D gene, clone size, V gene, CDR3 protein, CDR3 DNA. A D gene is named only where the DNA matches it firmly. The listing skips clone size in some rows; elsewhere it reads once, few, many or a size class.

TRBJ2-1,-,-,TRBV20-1,CSALRGEQFF,TGCAGTGCTCTAAGGGGTGAGCAGTTCTTC
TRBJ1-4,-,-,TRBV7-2,CASSLVATTNEKLFF,TGTGCCAGCAGCTTAGTGGCAACAACTAATGAAAAACTGTTTTTT
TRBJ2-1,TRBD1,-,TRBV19,CASKRDSDNEQFF,TGTGCCAGTAAGAGGGACAGCGACAATGAGCAGTTCTTC
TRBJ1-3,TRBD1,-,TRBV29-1,CSVDPTGLSGNTIYF,TGCAGCGTGGACCCGACAGGGCTCTCTGGAAACACCATATATTTT
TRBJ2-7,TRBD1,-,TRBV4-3,CASSHQGTTGDHEQYF,TGCGCCAGCAGCCACCAGGGGACGACAGGGGACCACGAGCAGTACTTC
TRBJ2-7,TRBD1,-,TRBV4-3,CASSQDVGTGTYEQYF,TGCGCCAGCAGCCAAGATGTAGGGACAGGGACGTACGAGCAGTACTTC
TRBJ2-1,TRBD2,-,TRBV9,CASSSVGAGGPHNEQFF,TGTGCCAGCAGCTCGGTCGGGGCGGGAGGGCCCCACAATGAGCAGTTCTTC
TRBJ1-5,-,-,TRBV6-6,CASSDSGQVSAQHF,TGTGCCAGCAGTGACAGCGGGCAGGTATCGGCCCAGCATTTT
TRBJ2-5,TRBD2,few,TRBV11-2,CASSRSSREGLETQYF,TGTGCCAGCAGCCGTTCTTCGCGGGAGGGCCTCGAGACCCAGTACTTC
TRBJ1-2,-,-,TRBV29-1,CSVEIGSYGYTF,TGCAGCGTTGAAATCGGGTCCTATGGCTACACCTTC
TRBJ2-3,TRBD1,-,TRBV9,CASSVLGGVTDTQYF,TGTGCCAGCAGCGTATTAGGGGGCGTCACAGATACGCAGTATTTT
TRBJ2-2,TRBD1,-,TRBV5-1,CASCSGQGTGELFF,TGCGCCAGCTGTTCGGGACAGGGGACCGGGGAGCTGTTTTTT
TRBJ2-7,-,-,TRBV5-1,CASSRDNYEQYF,TGCGCCAGCAGTCGGGACAACTACGAGCAGTACTTC
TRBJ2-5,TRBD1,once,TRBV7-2,CASSFGTGKETQYF,TGTGCCAGCAGCTTCGGGACAGGGAAAGAGACCCAGTACTTC
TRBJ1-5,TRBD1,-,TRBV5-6,CASSSRQGAQHF,TGTGCCAGCAGCTCCAGACAGGGAGCCCAGCATTTT
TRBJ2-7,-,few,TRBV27,CASSPRRGGYEQYF,TGTGCCAGCAGCCCACGCAGGGGAGGGTACGAGCAGTACTTC
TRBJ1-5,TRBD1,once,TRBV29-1,CSVPGGPNQPQHF,TGCAGCGTCCCAGGGGGACCCAATCAGCCCCAGCATTTT
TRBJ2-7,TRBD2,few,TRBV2,CASSHPPGLAALREQYF,TGTGCCAGCAGTCATCCACCGGGACTAGCAGCTTTGCGAGAGCAGTACTTC
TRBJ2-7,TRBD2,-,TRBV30,CAWSRGGDYEQYF,TGTGCCTGGAGTCGCGGGGGGGACTACGAGCAGTACTTC
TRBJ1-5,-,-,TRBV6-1,CASSDGQPQHF,TGTGCCAGCAGTGACGGTCAGCCCCAGCATTTT
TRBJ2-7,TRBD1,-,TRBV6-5,CASSYSGTGGYEQYF,TGTGCCAGCAGTTACTCCGGGACAGGGGGCTACGAGCAGTACTTC
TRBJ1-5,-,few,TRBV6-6,CASRGADNQPQHF,TGTGCCTCCAGAGGGGCAGACAATCAGCCCCAGCATTTT
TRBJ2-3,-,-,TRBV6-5,CASSYGRGATDTQYF,TGTGCCAGCAGTTACGGACGGGGGGCCACAGATACGCAGTATTTT
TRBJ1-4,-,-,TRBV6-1,CASSVGTHATNEKLFF,TGTGCCAGCAGTGTCGGGACGCACGCAACTAATGAAAAACTGTTTTTT
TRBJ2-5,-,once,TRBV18,CASSPLAQGLETQYF,TGTGCCAGCTCACCACTTGCCCAGGGACTGGAGACCCAGTACTTC
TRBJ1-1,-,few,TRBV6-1,CASSEWGRNTEAFF,TGTGCCAGCAGTGAATGGGGGAGGAACACTGAAGCTTTCTTT
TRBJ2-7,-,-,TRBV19,CASSIDLTRSYEQYF,TGTGCCAGTAGTATAGATCTGACACGCTCCTACGAGCAGTACTTC
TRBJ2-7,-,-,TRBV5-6,CASSVGGLGEQYF,TGTGCCAGCAGCGTGGGAGGTTTGGGCGAGCAGTACTTC
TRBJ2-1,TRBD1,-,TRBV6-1,CASRMGTGGVDEQFF,TGTGCCAGCAGGATGGGAACAGGGGGAGTGGATGAGCAGTTCTTC
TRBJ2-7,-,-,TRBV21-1,CASSPRTGNFYEQYF,TGTGCCAGCAGCCCAAGGACAGGGAATTTCTACGAGCAGTACTTC
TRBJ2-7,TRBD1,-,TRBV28,CASSTTGTGSYEQYF,TGTGCCAGCAGCACAACCGGGACAGGCTCCTACGAGCAGTACTTC
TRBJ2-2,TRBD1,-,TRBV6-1,CASSSGGSGELFF,TGTGCCAGCAGTTCAGGGGGCTCCGGGGAGCTGTTTTTT